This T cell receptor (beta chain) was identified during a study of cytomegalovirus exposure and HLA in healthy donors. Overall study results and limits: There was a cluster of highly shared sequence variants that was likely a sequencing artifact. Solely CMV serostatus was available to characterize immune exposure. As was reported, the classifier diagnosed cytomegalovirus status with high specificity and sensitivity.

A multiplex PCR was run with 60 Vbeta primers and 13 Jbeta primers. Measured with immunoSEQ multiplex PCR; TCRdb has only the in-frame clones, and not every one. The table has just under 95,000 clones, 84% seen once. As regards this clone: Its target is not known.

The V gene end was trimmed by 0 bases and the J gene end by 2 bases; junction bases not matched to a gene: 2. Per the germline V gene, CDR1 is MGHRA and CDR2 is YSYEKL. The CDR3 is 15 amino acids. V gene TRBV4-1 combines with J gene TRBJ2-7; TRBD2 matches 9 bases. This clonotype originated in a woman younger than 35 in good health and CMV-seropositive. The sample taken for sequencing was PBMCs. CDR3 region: CASSQEGGRAYEQYF. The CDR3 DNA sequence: TGCGCCAGCAGCCAAGAAGGCGGGAGGGCCTACGAGCAGTACTTC.